Following are 2 T cell receptor beta chains from one sample sequenced in a study of neurological immune-mediated disorders. Indicated time point: longitudinal time-point 3. Each CDR3 protein is one row after TCRdb ran MiXCR on the 5' RACE reads. The repertoire holds 84,000 or so distinct CDR3 sequences, with around 4% as singletons. Specimen: PBMCs. These receptors originate from a woman aged 55 to 70 with multiple sclerosis.

At least ten counts were recorded for this clonotype. The V gene is TRBV4-1, the J gene TRBJ1-2; possibly TRBD1 for D (6 bases). The CDR3 totals 16 residues. Germline CDR1 MGHRA, CDR2 YSYEKL. V was pared by 0 bases and J by 0 bases, with 11 bases between. The CDR3, as DNA: TGCGCCAGCAGCCAAGAAGGGACAAAAGCTAACTATGGCTACACCTTC. Residues: CASSQEGTKANYGYTF.

This clonotype was recorded at least ten times. The V and J genes are TRBV4-1 and TRBJ2-2; a weak D match, TRBD2 (6 bases). In germline, CDR1 is MGHRA, CDR2 YSYEKL. This CDR3 region has 17 residues. V lost 1 base and J lost 5, with 17 bases in between. The CDR3 here is CASSQAGVIRITGELFF. CDR3 DNA: TGCGCCAGCAGCCAAGCGGGGGTAATAAGGATAACCGGGGAGCTGTTTTTT.